This TCR beta chain derives from a study of blood T cell repertoires in COVID-19. At the level of the study: The origin of the acute and convalescent COVID-19 samples was the United States, Italy and Spain. PBMCs, B-cell-depleted T cells, or T cells provided the cDNA or gDNA that made up the material.

Per the study methods: By means of reference gene primer amplification, nucleated cell counts were estimated. TCRdb keeps only in-frame clones here, not all; method: immunoSEQ multiplex PCR. The D gene and trimming were derived from the DNA, and the V and J assignments and clone size from that table. The sample has 240,000 or so clones; more than 70% are singletons. CDR3 length: 15 residues. V was pared by 1 base and J by 4 bases, with 13 bases between. The germline V gene encodes CDR1 LGHDT and CDR2 YNNKEL (reference sequence). This TCR was sampled from a woman aged 40 to 50 who had recovered from COVID-19. The chain combines TRBV3-1 (or the pseudogene TRBV3-2) with TRBJ1-1; TRBD1 might be the D (5 bases). The sequenced material came from peripheral blood. The CDR3 DNA reads as TGTGCCAGCAGCCAAGTTGGGACTCGGACCACTGAAGCTTTCTTT. It codes for CASSQVGTRTTEAFF.